This TCR beta chain was observed in a study of regulatory T cells in long-lasting Graves disease. Notes on the study in general: Peripheral blood was the sole material, not thyroid tissue. TRBV28, TRBJ1-2 and TRBJ2-5 were favored in persistent disease.

Relying on iRepertoire HTBI primers and Arm-PCR of CDR3 regions, the team built TCR beta libraries. TCRdb analysed the multiplex PCR reads with MiXCR anew, one entry per CDR3 protein. The sample holds a few hundred thousand distinct CDR3 sequences, 15% to 20% seen once. Many counts were recorded for this clonotype. What it binds is unknown. The germline gives CDR1 DFQATT, CDR2 SNEGSKA (reference sequence). Germline trimming cut 2 bases from V and 1 base from J; bases unmatched to any gene: 18. The CDR3 is 19 amino acids. Time point meaning: newly diagnosed GD, antithyroid drugs for less than 3 months. RNA from PBMCs was the source of the TCR library. The sample was also linked to a second study, of T cells in Graves' hyperthyroidism and ophthalmopathy.

The sequencing here drew on peripheral blood mononuclear cells (PBMCs), taken at new diagnosis, from a patient treated with antithyroid drugs. The chain is built from TRBV20-1 and TRBJ1-1, with 8 bases that match TRBD1. This sequence was found in a woman in her thirties with Graves disease. CDR3 sequence: CSARHHLDRGGKWNTEAFF. CDR3 nucleotides: TGCAGTGCTAGACACCATTTAGACAGGGGAGGGAAGTGGAACACTGAAGCTTTCTTT.